The text below deals with one T cell receptor (beta chain). Its antigen is as yet unknown. These data come from a study of beta chain features in type 1 diabetes. Whole-study context: Examination covered around 98,000,000 sorted cells spanning all samples.

Study outcomes and limitations: Significant though moderate, a shortening of TCRB CDR3s appeared in all four CD4+ subsets of Type 1 diabetes patients. More deletions and fewer insertions at VDJ junctions were seen in type 1 diabetes patients.

Isolated RNA was reverse transcribed in full, so expressed TCRB transcripts were sequenced. Profiling relied on immunoSEQ multiplex PCR, and the TCRdb table lists in-frame clones only, not all of them. The data show about 360,000 clones, over 10% seen once. CDR1 MNHEY and CDR2 SVGAGI come from the germline V gene. Trimming cost V 2 bases and J 3 bases, with 5 bases left between them. The CDR3 is 13 amino acids. This TCR came from a woman under 30 with type 1 diabetes. This chain connects TRBV6-5 to TRBJ1-5; D call uncertain. Sequencing used naive CD4+ T cells from blood. CDR3 protein: CASSYGPNQPQHF. CDR3 nucleotides: TGTGCCAGCAGTTACGGCCCCAATCAGCCCCAGCATTTT.